The rows below give T cell receptor beta chains drawn from one sample of a study of T cells in Graves' hyperthyroidism and ophthalmopathy. A single record per CDR3 protein comes from TCRdb applying MiXCR to the multiplex PCR reads. This table holds roughly 300,000 distinct CDR3 sequences, 20% to 25% found once. The sequencing input was blood. These receptors were taken from a middle-aged man with Graves' hyperthyroidism that later progressed to Graves' ophthalmopathy. Each CDR3 is given with its conserved first and last residue. A D gene is named only where the DNA matches it firmly. The listing skips clone size in some rows; elsewhere it reads once, few, many or a size class.

d_call	v_call	clone_size	j_call	cdr3_nt	cdr3_aa
TRBD1	TRBV10-2	many	TRBJ2-7	TGCGCCAGCAGGCAGACAGGGTATGACTCCTACGAGCAGTACTTC	CASRQTGYDSYEQYF
TRBD1	TRBV28	-	TRBJ2-7	TGTGCCAGCAGCCTCAACGAACGACAGGGGGGAGCCTACGAGCAGTACTTC	CASSLNERQGGAYEQYF
-	TRBV14	many	TRBJ1-1	TGTGCCAGCAGCCGGTCAAGTCGTGAAGCTTTCTTT	CASSRSSREAFF
-	TRBV15	many	TRBJ2-2	TGTGCCACCTTAGGCGGGATGAACACCGGGGAGCTGTTTTTT	CATLGGMNTGELFF
-	TRBV7-2	-	TRBJ2-7	TGTGCCAGCAGCTATAGACACGGACGCGACGAGCAGTACTTC	CASSYRHGRDEQYF
TRBD2	TRBV11-1	many	TRBJ2-5	TGTGCCAGCAGGCGCCCCGGGACTAGAGAAGAGACCCAGTACTTC	CASRRPGTREETQYF
TRBD1	TRBV29-1	-	TRBJ1-1	TGCAGCGTGGCAGCCGGGACAGGGGGATCGAATACTGAAGCTTTCTTT	CSVAAGTGGSNTEAFF
-	TRBV6-5	few	TRBJ1-1	TGTGCCAGCAGTTACGCTCCATGGAACACTGAAGCTTTCTTT	CASSYAPWNTEAFF
-	TRBV29-1	many	TRBJ1-1	TGCAGCGTTGAAGCTCGTTCCACGGCTTTCTTT	CSVEARSTAFF
-	TRBV28	many	TRBJ1-2	TGTGCCAGCAGTACCCGACAGGCGATGGGAGGCTACACCTTC	CASSTRQAMGGYTF
-	TRBV11-3	-	TRBJ2-5	TGTGCCAGCAGCTGGCGGTGGGCAGGGGAGGAGACCCAGTACTTC	CASSWRWAGEETQYF
-	TRBV28	-	TRBJ2-7	TGTGCCAGCAGTCCCCGGAGGTACGAGCAGTACTTC	CASSPRRYEQYF
-	TRBV19	-	TRBJ1-5	TGTGCCAGTAGTAGCGCTCCCGGGACGGCGATGATTAATCAGCCCCAGCATTTT	CASSSAPGTAMINQPQHF
-	TRBV12-3/TRBV12-4	many	TRBJ1-1	TGTGCCAGCAGTTCCCCATATAGGGGGTCGGGGACTGAAGCTTTCTTT	CASSSPYRGSGTEAFF
-	TRBV10-3	many	TRBJ2-7	TGTGCCATCAGTGAGGGGACGAGATCCTACGAGCAGTACTTC	CAISEGTRSYEQYF
TRBD1	TRBV28	-	TRBJ1-2	TGTGCCAGCAGTCCGCCGGGACAGGGTTATGGCTACACCTTC	CASSPPGQGYGYTF
-	TRBV7-8	-	TRBJ2-7	TGTGCCAGCAGCTTATCTGGAGGGTTGGCCGACGAGCAGTACTTC	CASSLSGGLADEQYF
TRBD2	TRBV29-1	many	TRBJ2-7	TGCAGCGCCAAAACCGGGACTAGGGGCGCCTACGAGCAGTACTTC	CSAKTGTRGAYEQYF
TRBD1	TRBV29-1	-	TRBJ1-1	TGCAGCGTTCAGGGGGTATTGAACACTGAAGCTTTCTTT	CSVQGVLNTEAFF
-	TRBV7-2	many	TRBJ1-5	TGTGCCAGCAGCCCTACGACAGGAAGGGAACATTTT	CASSPTTGREHF
TRBD2	TRBV27	many	TRBJ2-7	TGTGCCAGCAGAGAAGGACTAGCGGGAGCCTACGAGCAGTACTTC	CASREGLAGAYEQYF
-	TRBV12-3/TRBV12-4	many	TRBJ2-5	TGTGCCAGCAGCCTGCGGACAGCACAAGAGACCCAGTACTTC	CASSLRTAQETQYF
-	TRBV12-3/TRBV12-4	-	TRBJ1-2	TGTGCCAGCAGTTTAACACAGGAAAGTGGCTACACCTTC	CASSLTQESGYTF
TRBD2	TRBV7-3	many	TRBJ2-2	TGTGCCAGCAGCCCCCGCGGGGGCGGGGAGCTGTTTTTT	CASSPRGGGELFF